These 5 T cell receptor beta chains originate from one sample sequenced in a study of T cell responses to AZD1222 COVID-19 vaccine. Clones were read by immunoSEQ multiplex PCR, and TCRdb kept only the in-frame ones, dropping some. This sample has more than 150,000 clones; about 91% occur once, and the top ten carry 1% to 1.5%. Sequencing used peripheral blood, obtained 28 days after the second AZD1222 dose. The receptors come from an adult who received the AZD1222 COVID-19 vaccine.

The CDR3 DNA is TGTGCCATCAGTGAGGGGCTAGCGGGGGATGGCTCCTACGAGCAGTACTTC. Translation: CAISEGLAGDGSYEQYF. The chain carries TRBV10-3 and TRBJ2-7; TRBD2 matches 10 bases. The J segment lost 0 bases and the V segment lost 2 bases, leaving 7 bases of the junction unmatched. Germline assignment: CDR1 ENHRY and CDR2 SYGVKD. This CDR3 spans 17 amino acids.

The chain has TRBV4-1 and TRBJ1-2, with TRBD1 matching 7 bases. The CDR3 totals 18 residues. Germline-derived CDR1 and CDR2 are MGHRA and YSYEKL. Trimming cost V 1 base and J 6 bases; bases outside gene matches: 17. DNA for the CDR3: TGCGCCAGCAGCCAAGGGGGGTCCGCGCACAGGGGAGGGGATGGCTACACCTTC. This gives the protein CASSQGGSAHRGGDGYTF.

The chain combines TRBV5-6 with TRBJ1-3; the D is unclear. The ends were cut back, 2 bases at V and 0 bases at J, with 18 bases in the middle. The CDR3 contains 18 residues. Per the germline V gene, CDR1 is SGHDT and CDR2 is YYEEEE. CDR3 coding DNA: TGTGCCAGCAGCTTCGGTCAGTCGATTCTTTACTCTGGAAACACCATATATTTT. Its protein is CASSFGQSILYSGNTIYF. Using reference TRBV5-6 and TRBJ1-3 for the parts outside the CDR3, the full variable domain is DAGVTQSPTHLIKTRGQQVTLRCSPKSGHDTVSWYQQALGQGPQFIFQYYEEEERQRGNFPDRFSGHQFPNYSSELNVNALLLGDSALYLCASSFGQSILYSGNTIYFGEGSWLTVV.

This clone was observed a single time. The chain uses TRBV2 and TRBJ2-2, with D tentatively TRBD1 (6 bases). CDR3 length equals 15 residues. Germline CDR1 reads SNHLY; CDR2 reads FYNNEI. V lost 5 bases to trimming and J lost 3 bases, with 13 bases between them. This CDR3 is CASSMDRPDTGELFF. DNA of the CDR3: TGTGCCAGCAGTATGGACAGACCCGACACCGGGGAGCTGTTTTTT.

This rearrangement joins TRBV29-1 to TRBJ2-7; 7 nucleotides align to TRBD1. The CDR3 covers 12 residues. The V and J ends lost 6 bases and 2 bases, in that order; junction bases with no gene match: 4. Germline values: CDR1 SQVTM, CDR2 ANQGSEA. CDR3 amino acids: CSVADRTYEQYF. The CDR3 coding sequence is TGCAGCGTCGCGGACAGGACCTACGAGCAGTACTTC.